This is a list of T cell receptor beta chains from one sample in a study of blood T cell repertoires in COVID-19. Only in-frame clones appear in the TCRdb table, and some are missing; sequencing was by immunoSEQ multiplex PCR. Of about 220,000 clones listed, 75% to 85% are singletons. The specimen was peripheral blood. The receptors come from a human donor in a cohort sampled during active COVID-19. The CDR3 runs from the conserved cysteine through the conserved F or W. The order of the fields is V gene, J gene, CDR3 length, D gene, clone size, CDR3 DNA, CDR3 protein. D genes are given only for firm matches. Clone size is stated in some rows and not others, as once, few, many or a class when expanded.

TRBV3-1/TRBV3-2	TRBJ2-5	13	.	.	TGTGCCAGCAGCCAAGTGGGAGCGGGCGGCAAAGACTTC	CASSQVGAGGKDF
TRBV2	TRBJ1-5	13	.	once	TGTGCCAGCCGGACGACCAGGGGTAGGCCCCAGCATTTT	CASRTTRGRPQHF
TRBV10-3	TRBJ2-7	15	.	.	TGTGCCATCAGTGAGTCCGACAGAGACTCCTACGAGCAGTACTTC	CAISESDRDSYEQYF
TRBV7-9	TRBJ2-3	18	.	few	TGTGCCAGCAGCTCACTTTACGCGGGACCCAAAATCACAGATACGCAGTATTTT	CASSSLYAGPKITDTQYF
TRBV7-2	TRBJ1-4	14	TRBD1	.	TGTGCCAGCAGGGTGACAGGGGTCGGTGAAAAACTGTTTTTT	CASRVTGVGEKLFF
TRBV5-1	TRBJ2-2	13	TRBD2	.	TGCGCCAGCAGCCGGGGGGGCACCGGGGAGCTGTTTTTT	CASSRGGTGELFF
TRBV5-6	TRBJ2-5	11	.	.	TGTGCCAGCAGCCTCCAAGAGACCCAGTACTTC	CASSLQETQYF
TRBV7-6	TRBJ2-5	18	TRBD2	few	TGTGCCAGCAGCTTAGCGCGGGGGATGCGGGAGGGCCGCGAGACCCAGTACTTC	CASSLARGMREGRETQYF
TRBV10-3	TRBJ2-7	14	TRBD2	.	TGTGCCGCCAATGGGGGGGGAGTTTGGGGCGAGCAGTACTTC	CAANGGGVWGEQYF
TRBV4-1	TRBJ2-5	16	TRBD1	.	TGCGCCAGCAGCCCAGGCCGGGGACAGGGGAGGGAGACCCAGTACTTC	CASSPGRGQGRETQYF
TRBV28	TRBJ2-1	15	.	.	TGTGCCAGCAGTTTGACTGGTACCACCTACAATGAGCAGTTCTTC	CASSLTGTTYNEQFF
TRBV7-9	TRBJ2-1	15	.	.	TGTGCCAGCAGGCCGGACTGGAGCTCCTACAATGAGCAGTTCTTC	CASRPDWSSYNEQFF
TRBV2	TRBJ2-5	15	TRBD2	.	TGTGCCAGCAGCAGAATGGCCGGGGGGGCCGAGACCCAGTACTTC	CASSRMAGGAETQYF
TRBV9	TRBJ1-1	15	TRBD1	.	TGTGCCAGCAGCGCTAGACAGGGGATGAACACTGAAGCTTTCTTT	CASSARQGMNTEAFF
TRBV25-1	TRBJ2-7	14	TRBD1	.	TGTGCCAGCAGAGGGACAGGGGTCTCCTACGAGCAGTACTTC	CASRGTGVSYEQYF
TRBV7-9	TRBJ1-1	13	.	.	TGTGCCAGCAGTTACCGACAGCGTCTTGAGTCTTTCTTT	CASSYRQRLESFF
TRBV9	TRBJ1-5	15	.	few	TGTGCCAGCAGCGTAGCTGACGGGGAGGGTCAGCCCCAGCATTTT	CASSVADGEGQPQHF
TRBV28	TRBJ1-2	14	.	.	TGTGCCAGCAGCCTTGGGCAGGGGAACTATGGCTACACCTTC	CASSLGQGNYGYTF
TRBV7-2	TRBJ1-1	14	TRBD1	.	TGTGCCAGCAGCTTGATGGACAGGGGGACTGAAGCTTTCTTT	CASSLMDRGTEAFF
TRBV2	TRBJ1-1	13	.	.	TGTGCCAGCCTTAATGACGGGGGCACTGAAGCTTTCTTT	CASLNDGGTEAFF
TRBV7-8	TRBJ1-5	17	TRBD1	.	TGTGCCAGCAGCTTTTCGACAGGGGGTTGGAGCAATCAGCCCCAGCATTTT	CASSFSTGGWSNQPQHF
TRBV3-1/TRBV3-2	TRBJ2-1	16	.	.	TGTGCCAGCAGCCAAGACCCGGGACTCCCGTTACGTGAGCAGTTCTTC	CASSQDPGLPLREQFF
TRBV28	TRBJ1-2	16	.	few	TGTGCCAGCAGTCCTTGGGGGACTGAAGCTAACTATGGCTACACCTTC	CASSPWGTEANYGYTF
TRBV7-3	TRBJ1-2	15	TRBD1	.	TGTGCCAGCAGCTTAGCGACAGGGGACCCCTATGGCTACACCTTC	CASSLATGDPYGYTF